This TCR beta chain was sequenced for a study of shared clonotypes between healthy human individuals. In the study overall: Per-donor plates numbered three CD4 naive, three CD4 memory, two CD8 naive and one CD8 memory.

Every immunoSEQ plate was one replicate of a subset's evenly spread DNA. Only in-frame clones appear in the TCRdb table, and some are missing; sequencing was by immunoSEQ multiplex PCR. This table holds around 1.1 million clones, 70% to 80% found once. This clone was detected only once. Antigen unknown. General observations from the study: Compared with clonotypes that all four donors shared, non-shared clonotypes had lower generation probabilities. At large depth, rarefaction still showed sorted-subset sequencing to be incomplete.

The sample consisted of memory CD4+ T cells from PBMCs. Subset reported: CD45RA-negative fraction. The sequence came from a young man in good health. Some clones in this sample may be carry-over from other donors' samples.

CDR3 in amino acids: CASSQDGTDLYGYTF. Here the CDR3 DNA reads TGCGCCAGCAGCCAAGATGGGACAGACCTCTATGGCTACACCTTC. This chain uses TRBV4-1 with TRBJ1-2, with 7 bases identical to TRBD1. Germline V gene sequence: CDR1 MGHRA, CDR2 YSYEKL. With V trimmed by 0 bases and J by 4 bases, 5 bases remained unmatched. The CDR3 runs to 15 residues.